This is a list of T cell receptor beta chains from one sample in a study of technical replicates of blood from a handful of donors. Libraries were prepared by immunoSEQ multiplex PCR; TCRdb keeps only in-frame clonotypes and omits some of them. The sample consists of around 74,000 clones, approximately 86% of them appearing once. Sequenced material: PBMCs. The receptors stem from a human donor in good health. Some clones in this sample may be carry-over from other donors' samples. The CDR3 runs from the conserved cysteine through the conserved F or W. D genes are given only for firm matches. Clone size is shown for a subset of rows, as once, few, many or a class of expanded clone.

j_gene: TRBJ2-7; v_gene: TRBV4-3; d_gene: .; abundance: .; CDR3aa: CASSQATTPAIEQYF; CDR3nt: TGCGCCAGCAGCCAAGCCACCACTCCAGCGATCGAGCAGTACTTC
j_gene: TRBJ2-5; v_gene: TRBV10-3; d_gene: TRBD2; abundance: .; CDR3aa: CAIQKRGEQTQYF; CDR3nt: TGTGCCATCCAAAAGCGGGGGGAACAGACCCAGTACTTC
j_gene: TRBJ2-3; v_gene: TRBV19; d_gene: TRBD1; abundance: .; CDR3aa: CASSPTGGRTTDTQYF; CDR3nt: TGTGCCAGTAGTCCCACAGGGGGCAGGACCACAGATACGCAGTATTTT
j_gene: TRBJ1-5; v_gene: TRBV5-8; d_gene: .; abundance: .; CDR3aa: CASSFAGRGVAQHF; CDR3nt: TGTGCCAGCAGCTTTGCAGGTCGCGGGGTAGCCCAGCATTTT
j_gene: TRBJ1-4; v_gene: TRBV4-3; d_gene: TRBD1; abundance: .; CDR3aa: CASSQQGATEKLFF; CDR3nt: TGCGCCAGCAGCCAACAGGGGGCAACGGAAAAACTGTTTTTT
j_gene: TRBJ1-1; v_gene: TRBV6-6; d_gene: TRBD1; abundance: .; CDR3aa: CASSYSTGGGTEAFF; CDR3nt: TGTGCCAGCAGTTACTCTACAGGGGGCGGGACTGAAGCTTTCTTT
j_gene: TRBJ2-2; v_gene: TRBV4-1; d_gene: .; abundance: .; CDR3aa: CASSQKRGFQRTHTGELFF; CDR3nt: TGCGCCAGCAGCCAGAAACGAGGCTTTCAGCGGACCCACACCGGGGAGCTGTTTTTT
j_gene: TRBJ1-2; v_gene: TRBV6-5; d_gene: .; abundance: .; CDR3aa: CASSYRGREGGYTF; CDR3nt: TGTGCCAGCAGTTACCGTGGCAGGGAGGGAGGCTACACCTTC
j_gene: TRBJ1-4; v_gene: TRBV4-1; d_gene: .; abundance: .; CDR3aa: CASSQGPVGGVGEKLFF; CDR3nt: TGCGCCAGCAGCCAAGGACCCGTGGGGGGGGTAGGAGAAAAACTGTTTTTT
j_gene: TRBJ1-1; v_gene: TRBV2; d_gene: TRBD1; abundance: .; CDR3aa: CASKGQGNTEAFF; CDR3nt: TGTGCCAGCAAGGGACAGGGGAACACTGAAGCTTTCTTT
j_gene: TRBJ1-6; v_gene: TRBV4-3; d_gene: .; abundance: few; CDR3aa: CASSQQGQGNSPLHF; CDR3nt: TGCGCCAGCAGCCAACAAGGGCAGGGTAATTCACCCCTCCACTTT
j_gene: TRBJ2-1; v_gene: TRBV29-1; d_gene: TRBD1; abundance: .; CDR3aa: CSVGRGQGGNEQFF; CDR3nt: TGCAGCGTTGGACGGGGACAGGGTGGCAATGAGCAGTTCTTC
j_gene: TRBJ1-2; v_gene: TRBV6-1; d_gene: .; abundance: .; CDR3aa: CATSFSVANYGYTF; CDR3nt: TGTGCCACCTCATTCAGCGTAGCTAACTATGGCTACACCTTC
j_gene: TRBJ2-3; v_gene: TRBV25-1; d_gene: TRBD1; abundance: .; CDR3aa: CASSVDRGTDTQYF; CDR3nt: TGTGCCAGCAGTGTGGACAGGGGCACAGATACGCAGTATTTT
j_gene: TRBJ1-5; v_gene: TRBV29-1; d_gene: TRBD1; abundance: .; CDR3aa: CSARTGDGNQPQHF; CDR3nt: TGCAGCGCCCGGACAGGGGACGGCAATCAGCCCCAGCATTTT
j_gene: TRBJ2-7; v_gene: TRBV11-3; d_gene: TRBD1; abundance: .; CDR3aa: CASSLGTGPNEQYF; CDR3nt: TGTGCCAGCAGCTTGGGGACAGGGCCCAACGAGCAGTACTTC
j_gene: TRBJ1-5; v_gene: TRBV6-1; d_gene: .; abundance: .; CDR3aa: CASTLGRNNQPQHF; CDR3nt: TGTGCCAGCACCCTGGGCAGGAATAATCAGCCCCAGCATTTT
j_gene: TRBJ2-2; v_gene: TRBV7-2; d_gene: TRBD1; abundance: .; CDR3aa: CASSSGQGGNTGELFF; CDR3nt: TGTGCCAGCAGCTCGGGACAGGGGGGTAACACCGGGGAGCTGTTTTTT
j_gene: TRBJ2-5; v_gene: TRBV5-1; d_gene: TRBD2; abundance: .; CDR3aa: CASSLAGYETQYF; CDR3nt: TGCGCCAGCAGCCTAGCGGGATACGAGACCCAGTACTTC
j_gene: TRBJ1-1; v_gene: TRBV5-6; d_gene: .; abundance: .; CDR3aa: CASSSDSTSTEAFF; CDR3nt: TGTGCCAGCAGCTCCGACAGTACCTCGACCGAAGCTTTCTTT
j_gene: TRBJ1-4; v_gene: TRBV5-1; d_gene: TRBD1; abundance: .; CDR3aa: CASSLVGRGEELFF; CDR3nt: TGCGCCAGCAGCTTGGTTGGCAGGGGGGAAGAACTGTTTTTT
j_gene: TRBJ2-3; v_gene: TRBV30; d_gene: .; abundance: .; CDR3aa: CASARSDTDTQYF; CDR3nt: TGTGCCAGTGCCAGATCCGACACAGATACGCAGTATTTT
j_gene: TRBJ2-7; v_gene: TRBV4-1; d_gene: .; abundance: .; CDR3aa: CASSQYGKDYEQYF; CDR3nt: TGCGCCAGCAGCCAATACGGGAAAGACTACGAGCAGTACTTC
j_gene: TRBJ2-3; v_gene: TRBV30; d_gene: .; abundance: .; CDR3aa: CAAFQGDTQYF; CDR3nt: TGTGCCGCCTTCCAGGGAGATACGCAGTATTTT
j_gene: TRBJ1-4; v_gene: TRBV7-9; d_gene: TRBD1; abundance: .; CDR3aa: CASSGQGLEKLFF; CDR3nt: TGTGCCAGCAGCGGACAGGGCTTGGAAAAACTGTTTTTT
j_gene: TRBJ1-2; v_gene: TRBV7-9; d_gene: .; abundance: .; CDR3aa: CASSLAQRGADGYTF; CDR3nt: TGTGCCAGCAGCTTAGCGCAAAGGGGCGCCGATGGCTACACCTTC
j_gene: TRBJ2-3; v_gene: TRBV27; d_gene: TRBD2; abundance: .; CDR3aa: CASSLAMMGGLVNTQYF; CDR3nt: TGTGCCAGCAGTTTAGCCATGATGGGGGGACTAGTCAATACGCAGTATTTT
j_gene: TRBJ2-7; v_gene: TRBV2; d_gene: TRBD2; abundance: once; CDR3aa: CASSEGGSYYEQYF; CDR3nt: TGTGCCAGCAGTGAGGGGGGGTCCTACTACGAGCAGTACTTC
j_gene: TRBJ1-3; v_gene: TRBV4-3; d_gene: TRBD1; abundance: .; CDR3aa: CASSQETGVGNTIYF; CDR3nt: TGCGCCAGCAGCCAAGAAACAGGGGTTGGAAACACCATATATTTT
j_gene: TRBJ1-2; v_gene: TRBV28; d_gene: .; abundance: once; CDR3aa: CASSLQGLRGGYTF; CDR3nt: TGTGCCAGCAGTTTACAGGGCCTAAGGGGGGGCTACACCTTC
j_gene: TRBJ1-1; v_gene: TRBV4-1; d_gene: .; abundance: .; CDR3aa: CASSQGGVAEAFF; CDR3nt: TGCGCCAGCAGCCAAGGGGGGGTGGCTGAAGCTTTCTTT
j_gene: TRBJ2-1; v_gene: TRBV19; d_gene: TRBD2; abundance: .; CDR3aa: CASSRSGTSLGEQFF; CDR3nt: TGTGCCAGTAGCCGTTCGGGGACTAGCTTAGGTGAGCAGTTCTTC
j_gene: TRBJ2-7; v_gene: TRBV6-1; d_gene: .; abundance: .; CDR3aa: CASSQEVGARQYF; CDR3nt: TGTGCCAGCAGCCAAGAAGTGGGGGCGCGGCAGTACTTC
j_gene: TRBJ2-5; v_gene: TRBV19; d_gene: .; abundance: .; CDR3aa: CASSRTPYQETQYF; CDR3nt: TGTGCCAGTAGTCGGACACCTTACCAAGAGACCCAGTACTTC
j_gene: TRBJ2-5; v_gene: TRBV9; d_gene: .; abundance: .; CDR3aa: CASSARLVRETQYF; CDR3nt: TGTGCCAGCAGCGCAAGACTAGTACGAGAGACCCAGTACTTC
j_gene: TRBJ2-2; v_gene: TRBV5-4; d_gene: TRBD2; abundance: .; CDR3aa: CASSLVAGDTGELFF; CDR3nt: TGTGCCAGCAGCTTGGTGGCGGGAGACACCGGGGAGCTGTTTTTT
j_gene: TRBJ2-5; v_gene: TRBV18; d_gene: TRBD1; abundance: .; CDR3aa: CASSPGGTGSRETQYF; CDR3nt: TGTGCCAGCTCACCTGGCGGGACAGGGTCTCGGGAGACCCAGTACTTC
j_gene: TRBJ2-2; v_gene: TRBV6-5; d_gene: .; abundance: .; CDR3aa: CASSYSKGGGELFF; CDR3nt: TGTGCCAGCAGTTACTCGAAAGGCGGCGGGGAGCTGTTTTTT
j_gene: TRBJ2-3; v_gene: TRBV7-9; d_gene: .; abundance: .; CDR3aa: CASSSENSDTQYF; CDR3nt: TGTGCCAGCAGCTCGGAGAATTCAGATACGCAGTATTTT
j_gene: TRBJ2-1; v_gene: TRBV6-4; d_gene: .; abundance: few; CDR3aa: CASSEGASTSEQFF; CDR3nt: TGTGCCAGCAGTGAGGGGGCTAGCACCAGTGAGCAGTTCTTC
j_gene: TRBJ2-4; v_gene: TRBV5-4; d_gene: TRBD1; abundance: .; CDR3aa: CASSSRQGDAKNIQYF; CDR3nt: TGTGCCAGCAGCTCCCGACAGGGGGACGCCAAAAACATTCAGTACTTC
j_gene: TRBJ1-2; v_gene: TRBV5-4; d_gene: TRBD1; abundance: .; CDR3aa: CASSQGQSNYGYTF; CDR3nt: TGTGCCAGCAGCCAGGGACAGTCAAACTATGGCTACACCTTC
j_gene: TRBJ2-7; v_gene: TRBV2; d_gene: .; abundance: once; CDR3aa: CASSAGGVHEQYF; CDR3nt: TGTGCCAGCAGTGCCGGGGGAGTCCACGAGCAGTACTTC
j_gene: TRBJ1-1; v_gene: TRBV7-9; d_gene: .; abundance: .; CDR3aa: CASSLVMNTEAFF; CDR3nt: TGTGCCAGCAGCTTAGTCATGAACACTGAAGCTTTCTTT
j_gene: TRBJ2-5; v_gene: TRBV2; d_gene: TRBD2; abundance: .; CDR3aa: CASRRPGTSGGIVQETQYF; CDR3nt: TGTGCCAGCAGGAGGCCAGGGACTAGCGGGGGCATCGTCCAAGAGACCCAGTACTTC
j_gene: TRBJ2-1; v_gene: TRBV19; d_gene: TRBD2; abundance: .; CDR3aa: CASSIGAGAGYEQFF; CDR3nt: TGTGCCAGTAGTATTGGAGCGGGAGCGGGATATGAGCAGTTCTTC
j_gene: TRBJ2-7; v_gene: TRBV6-1; d_gene: .; abundance: .; CDR3aa: CASSERLGDSNYEQYF; CDR3nt: TGTGCCAGCAGTGAACGCCTCGGCGACAGCAACTACGAGCAGTACTTC
j_gene: TRBJ2-7; v_gene: TRBV7-6; d_gene: TRBD2; abundance: once; CDR3aa: CASSSRLAGSEQYF; CDR3nt: TGTGCCAGCAGCTCCAGACTAGCGGGGAGCGAGCAGTACTTC
j_gene: TRBJ2-2; v_gene: TRBV9; d_gene: .; abundance: .; CDR3aa: CASSALSPTVASGELFF; CDR3nt: TGTGCCAGCAGCGCCTTGTCCCCGACAGTAGCCTCCGGGGAGCTGTTTTTT
j_gene: TRBJ1-4; v_gene: TRBV30; d_gene: .; abundance: .; CDR3aa: CAWRPGPQGEKLFF; CDR3nt: TGTGCCTGGAGGCCGGGTCCTCAGGGGGAAAAACTGTTTTTT